Below, one T cell receptor (beta chain) is given with its context. Antigen specificity is unknown. This sample stems from a study of vaccination and CD4 T cells after COVID-19. Oncomine TCR Beta short-read sequencing was applied to DNA from cultured CD4+ T cells. Once CD4+ T cells had been cultured, genomic DNA was extracted from them. Each CDR3 protein gets one entry after TCRdb re-called the PCR reads with MiXCR. The sample includes 14,000 to 15,000 distinct CDR3 sequences, around 46% of them seen just once. Stated treatment: approximately nine-day PBMC culture with coronavirus spike peptide pools or control peptides (ViraFEST assay). Germline lookup yields CDR1 SGHAT and CDR2 FQNNGV. Unmatched junction bases numbered 5, after V lost 5 bases and J lost 1 base. The CDR3 is made up of 15 amino acids.

The rearrangement uses TRBV11-2 and TRBJ2-3; 8 nucleotides line up with TRBD2. The sample consisted of CD4+ T cells from blood, cultured in vitro. This TCR was recovered from a human donor who had recovered from COVID-19. The CDR3 is CASSQAGVGTDTQYF. For the CDR3, the DNA is TGTGCCAGCAGCCAAGCGGGAGTTGGCACAGATACGCAGTATTTT.